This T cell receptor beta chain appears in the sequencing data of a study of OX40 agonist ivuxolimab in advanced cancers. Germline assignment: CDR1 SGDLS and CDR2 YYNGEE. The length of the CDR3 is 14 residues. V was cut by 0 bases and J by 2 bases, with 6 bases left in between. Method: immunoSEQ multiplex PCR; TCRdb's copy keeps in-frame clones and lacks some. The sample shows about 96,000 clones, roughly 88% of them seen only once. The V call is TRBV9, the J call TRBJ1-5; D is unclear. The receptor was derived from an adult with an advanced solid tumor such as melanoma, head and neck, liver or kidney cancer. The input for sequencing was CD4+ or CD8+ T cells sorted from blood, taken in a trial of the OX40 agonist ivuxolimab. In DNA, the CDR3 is TGTGCCAGCAGCGTAGGGGTTGGCAATCAGCCCCAGCATTTT. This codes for CASSVGVGNQPQHF. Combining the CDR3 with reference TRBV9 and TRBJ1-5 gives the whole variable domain DSGVTQTPKHLITATGQRVTLRCSPRSGDLSVYWYQQSLDQGLQFLIQYYNGEERAKGNILERFSAQQFPDLHSELNLSSLELGDSALYFCASSVGVGNQPQHFGDGTRLSIL.